This T cell receptor beta chain was retrieved from a study of blood T cells in healthy people across ages. Findings of the study overall: Getting older went along with TCR beta diversity per million T cells dropping roughly linearly.

A second roughly 6 to 12 cycle PCR used barcoded and J-beta primers. The template-switch adaptor was a 5' adaptor with 12 random nucleotides. It tagged each cDNA molecule. TCRdb reprocessed the 5' RACE reads with MiXCR, giving one entry per CDR3 protein. Of 700,000 to 850,000 distinct CDR3 sequences listed, about 53% are singletons. Comments on this clonotype: Its antigen remains unknown.

Donation came from healthy Caucasian individuals in Russia who were aged 6 to 90. There were at least 5.5 micrograms of total RNA extracted from every sample. The CDR3 extends over 14 amino acids. V was trimmed by 7 bases and J by 3 bases, leaving 14 bases between them. Sequencing was carried out using blood. The J gene is TRBJ2-3, the V gene TRBV12-3 or TRBV12-4, with D perhaps TRBD2 (5 bases). The source is a man of 80 years or more in good health. The CDR3 is CASKAGGWTDTQYF. CDR3 nucleotide sequence: TGTGCCAGCAAGGCGGGCGGATGGACAGATACGCAGTATTTT.